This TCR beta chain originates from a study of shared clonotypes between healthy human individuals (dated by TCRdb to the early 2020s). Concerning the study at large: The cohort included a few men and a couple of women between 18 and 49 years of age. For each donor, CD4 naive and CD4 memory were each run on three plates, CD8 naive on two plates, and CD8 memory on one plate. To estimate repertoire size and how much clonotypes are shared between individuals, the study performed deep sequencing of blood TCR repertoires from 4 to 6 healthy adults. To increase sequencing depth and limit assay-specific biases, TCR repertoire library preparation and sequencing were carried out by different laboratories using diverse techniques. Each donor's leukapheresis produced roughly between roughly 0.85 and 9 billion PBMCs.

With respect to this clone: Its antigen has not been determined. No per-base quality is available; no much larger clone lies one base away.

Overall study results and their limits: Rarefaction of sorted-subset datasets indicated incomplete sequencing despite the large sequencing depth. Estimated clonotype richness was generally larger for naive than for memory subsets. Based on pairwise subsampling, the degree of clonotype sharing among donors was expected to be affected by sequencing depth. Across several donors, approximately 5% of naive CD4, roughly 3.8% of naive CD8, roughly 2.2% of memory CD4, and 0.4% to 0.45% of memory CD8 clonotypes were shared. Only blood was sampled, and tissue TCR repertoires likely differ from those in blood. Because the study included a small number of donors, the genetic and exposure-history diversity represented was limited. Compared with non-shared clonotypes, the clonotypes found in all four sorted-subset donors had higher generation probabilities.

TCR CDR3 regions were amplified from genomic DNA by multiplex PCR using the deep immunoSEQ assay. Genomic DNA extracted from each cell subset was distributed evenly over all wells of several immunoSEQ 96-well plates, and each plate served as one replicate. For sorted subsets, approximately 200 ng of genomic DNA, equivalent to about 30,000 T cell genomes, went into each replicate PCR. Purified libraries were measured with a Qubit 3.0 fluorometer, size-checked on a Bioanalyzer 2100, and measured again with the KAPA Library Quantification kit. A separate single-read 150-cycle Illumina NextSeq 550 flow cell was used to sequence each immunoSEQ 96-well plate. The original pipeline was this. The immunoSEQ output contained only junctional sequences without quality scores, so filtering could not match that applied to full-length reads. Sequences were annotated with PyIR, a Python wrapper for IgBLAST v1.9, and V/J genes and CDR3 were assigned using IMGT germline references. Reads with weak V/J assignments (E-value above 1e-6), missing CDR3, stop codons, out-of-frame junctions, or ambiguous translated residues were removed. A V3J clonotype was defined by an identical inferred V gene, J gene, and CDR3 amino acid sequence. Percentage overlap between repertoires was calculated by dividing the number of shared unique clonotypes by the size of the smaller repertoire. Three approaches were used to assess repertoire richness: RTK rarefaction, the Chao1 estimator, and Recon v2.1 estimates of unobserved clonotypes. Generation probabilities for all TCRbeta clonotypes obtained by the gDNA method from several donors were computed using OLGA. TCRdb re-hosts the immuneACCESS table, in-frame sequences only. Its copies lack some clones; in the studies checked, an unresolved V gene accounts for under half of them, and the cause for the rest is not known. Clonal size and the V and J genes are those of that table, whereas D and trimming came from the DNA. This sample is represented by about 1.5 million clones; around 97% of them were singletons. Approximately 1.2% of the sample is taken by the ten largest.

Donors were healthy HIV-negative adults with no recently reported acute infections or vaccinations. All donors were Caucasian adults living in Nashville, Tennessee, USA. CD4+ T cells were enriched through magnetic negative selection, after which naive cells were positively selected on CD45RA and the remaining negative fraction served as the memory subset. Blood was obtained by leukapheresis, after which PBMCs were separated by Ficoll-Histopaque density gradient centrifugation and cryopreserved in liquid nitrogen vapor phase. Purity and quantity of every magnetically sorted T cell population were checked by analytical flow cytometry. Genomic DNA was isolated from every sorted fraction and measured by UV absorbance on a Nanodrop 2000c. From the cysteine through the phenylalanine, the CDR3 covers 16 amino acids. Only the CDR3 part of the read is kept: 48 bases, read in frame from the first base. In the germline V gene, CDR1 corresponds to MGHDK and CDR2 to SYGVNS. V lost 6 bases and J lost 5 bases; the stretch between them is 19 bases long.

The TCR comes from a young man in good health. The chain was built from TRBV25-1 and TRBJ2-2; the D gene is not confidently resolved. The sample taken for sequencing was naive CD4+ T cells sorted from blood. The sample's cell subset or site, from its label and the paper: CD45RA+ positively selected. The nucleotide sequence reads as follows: TGTGCCAGCAGCAAATCGCTCGGCCTGGGGACCGGGGAGCTGTTTTTT. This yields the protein CASSKSLGLGTGELFF.